Following are 5 T cell receptor beta chains from one sample sequenced in a study of Graves' ophthalmopathy and Graves' hyperthyroidism. Investigators amplified TCR beta CDR3 regions from RNA transcripts. In the first round, RT-PCR was carried out with HTBI primers, and a multiplex PCR formed the second round. MiXCR was run by TCRdb on the multiplex PCR reads, yielding one entry per CDR3 protein. The table records roughly 610,000 distinct CDR3 sequences, 20% to 25% of them present only once. The sample comprised peripheral blood. These receptors were taken from a young woman with stable Graves' hyperthyroidism. Some clones in this sample may be carry-over from other donors' samples.

This clonotype was seen more than once but under ten times. The V and J genes are TRBV3-1 and TRBJ2-7, with TRBD2 identical over 9 bases. Trimming removed 0 bases from V and 3 bases from J; junction bases left unmatched: 3. Looked up from germline, CDR1 is LGHDT and CDR2 is YNNKEL (reference sequence). CDR3 size: 15 residues. The CDR3 loop reads CASSQEGRGGYEQYF. The CDR3 DNA sequence: TGTGCCAGCAGCCAAGAAGGGCGGGGGGGCTACGAGCAGTACTTC.

The chain links TRBV28 to TRBJ1-1; D unclear. The CDR3 is 11 residues long. Germline V gene data show CDR1 as MDHEN and CDR2 as SYDVKM. V was trimmed by 7 bases and J by 6 bases, leaving 9 bases between them. CDR3 loop: CASINRAEAFF. The DNA for the CDR3 is TGTGCCAGCATCAACCGGGCTGAAGCTTTCTTT.

At least ten counts were recorded for this clonotype. J is TRBJ2-7 and V is TRBV20-1, with D perhaps given as TRBD1 or TRBD2 (5 bases each). The germline CDR1 and CDR2 sequences are DFQATT and SNEGSKA (reference sequence). V gave up 2 bases and J gave up 4 bases, with 12 bases separating them. This CDR3 is 13 amino acids long. CDR3 sequence (DNA): TGCAGTGCTAGAAGGGACGGTACATACGAGCAGTACTTC. Protein sequence: CSARRDGTYEQYF.

The genes are TRBV27 and TRBJ1-3, with 7 bases that match TRBD1. Trimming removed 6 bases from V and 4 bases from J; junction bases left unmatched: 9. Germline CDR1 is MNHEY and CDR2 is SMNVEV (reference sequence). The length of the CDR3 is 15 residues. The CDR3 is CASSPRGQVGNTIYF. The CDR3 DNA is TGTGCCAGCAGCCCGAGGGGGCAGGTGGGAAACACCATATATTTT.

CDR3: CASSLVQGDYGYTF. The CDR3 coding sequence is TGCGCCAGCAGCTTGGTACAGGGGGACTATGGCTACACCTTC. The chain is built from TRBV5-1 and TRBJ1-2; 8 nucleotides agree with TRBD1. The CDR3 has 14 residues. V was clipped by 0 bases and J by 3 bases; unmatched bases: 1. Looked up from germline, CDR1 is SGHRS and CDR2 is YFSETQ.